The 21 T cell receptor beta chains in this list originate from one sample, sequenced in a study of stem cell transplantation in POMP-related autoinflammatory disease. This table comes from immunoSEQ multiplex PCR, and its TCRdb copy is limited to in-frame clones, with some not included. The sample records some 31,000 clones, roughly 88% being singletons. The material sequenced was CD4+ T cells from PBMCs, taken before stem cell transplantation. These receptors were collected from a human donor with POMP-related autoinflammation and immune dysregulation (PRAID).

The chain combines TRBV2 with TRBJ2-5; TRBD2 matches 12 bases. The CDR3 runs 15 residues. The V gene end was trimmed by 8 bases and the J gene end by 1 base; junction bases not matched to a gene: 5. CDR1 is SNHLY and CDR2 is FYNNEI in the germline V gene. The CDR3 protein is CASLGLAGSQETQYF. In DNA, the CDR3 is TGTGCCAGCCTCGGACTAGCGGGGTCCCAAGAGACCCAGTACTTC.

The chain links TRBV7-2 to TRBJ2-5; D is unresolved. This CDR3 has 13 residues. CDR1 is SGHTA, CDR2 FQGNSA, per germline. V lost 7 bases and J lost 2, with 11 bases in between. The CDR3 spells CASTQVVQETQYF. The CDR3 DNA reads TGTGCCAGCACCCAGGTAGTTCAAGAGACCCAGTACTTC.

In DNA form, the CDR3 reads TGTGCCAGCAGAAGGTCTAGCGGGGGGACAGATACGCAGTATTTT. Its protein is CASRRSSGGTDTQYF. V and J are TRBV7-2 and TRBJ2-3; TRBD2 agrees at 11 bases. The germline gives CDR1 SGHTA, CDR2 FQGNSA. Trimming at V came to 6 bases and at J to 3 bases, leaving 5 bases not matched to a gene. CDR3 length: 15 amino acids.

This clone was seen just once. The chain couples TRBV4-1 to TRBJ2-1; possibly TRBD2 for D (6 bases). Trimming stripped 2 bases from V and 0 bases from J, with 11 bases between. The CDR3 is 16 amino acids. The germline CDR1 and CDR2 sequences are MGHRA and YSYEKL. This CDR3 is CASSQTGSFSYNEQFF. In DNA form, the CDR3 reads TGCGCCAGCAGCCAAACCGGGAGCTTCTCCTACAATGAGCAGTTCTTC.

The chain links TRBV20-1 to TRBJ2-7; D not certain. V lost 6 bases and J 4 bases, leaving 10 bases between the germline ends. The CDR3 covers 11 residues. CDR1 is DFQATT and CDR2 is SNEGSKA in the germline V gene (reference sequence). In nucleotides, the CDR3 is TGCAGTGCCACTGTCGGTTACGAGCAGTACTTC. This gives the protein CSATVGYEQYF.

The DNA for the CDR3 is TGTGCCAGCAGCTTAGTATTCGGAGAGACCCAGTACTTC. Encoded protein: CASSLVFGETQYF. V gene TRBV11-2 combines with J gene TRBJ2-5; D remains ambiguous. This CDR3 has 13 residues. V was pared by 1 base and J by 4 bases, with 7 bases between. Looked up from germline, CDR1 is SGHAT and CDR2 is FQNNGV.

The chain recombines TRBV7-6 with TRBJ1-1, with a weak D call TRBD1 (6 bases). Germline-derived CDR1 and CDR2 are SGHVS and FNYEAQ. The CDR3 loop spans 13 amino acids. Trimming took 2 bases from V and 3 from J, leaving 7 bases between them. The CDR3 reads CASSLKGDTEAFF. In nucleotides, the CDR3 is TGTGCCAGCAGCTTAAAGGGGGACACTGAAGCTTTCTTT.

The gene calls are TRBV28 and TRBJ1-1, with D uncertain. The CDR3 is made up of 12 amino acids. The germline V gene has CDR1 MDHEN and CDR2 SYDVKM. In DNA form, the CDR3 reads TGTGCTGCCGGAACAACGAACACTGAAGCTTTCTTT. Translated: CAAGTTNTEAFF.

V and J are TRBV30 and TRBJ2-7, with 14 bases fitting TRBD2. The junction had 8 bases not matched to a gene; V was cut back by 3 bases and J by 1 base. There are 17 residues in the CDR3. Germline V lookup: CDR1 GTSNPN, CDR2 SVGIG (reference sequence). CDR3 DNA: TGTGCCTGGAGAAGACAGACTAGCGGGAGGGGGTCCTACGAGCAGTACTTC. It translates to CAWRRQTSGRGSYEQYF.

This chain uses TRBV23-1 with TRBJ2-3; 8 bases match TRBD2. TRBV23-1 has ORF status, its function being uncertain. Trimming at V came to 4 bases and at J to 4 bases, leaving 7 bases not matched to a gene. CDR3 length: 15 amino acids. In nucleotides, the CDR3 is TGCGCCAGCAGTCGGCGGGAGGAGGTATCAGATACGCAGTATTTT. Translated, it gives CASSRREEVSDTQYF.

The chain couples TRBV27 to TRBJ2-3; D remains ambiguous. Trimming shortened V by 5 bases and J by 4 bases, and 13 bases separated the two germline ends. CDR3 length: 14 amino acids. CDR1 is MNHEY, CDR2 SMNVEV, per germline (reference sequence). The CDR3 spells CASSPGSRSDTQYF. The CDR3 nucleotides read TGTGCCAGCAGTCCTGGGTCGAGGTCAGATACGCAGTATTTT.

J is TRBJ2-7 and V is TRBV5-1, with 7 bases that match TRBD2. With 4 bases clipped from V and 0 bases from J, the junction kept 10 bases outside the gene matches. The CDR3 extends over 16 amino acids. Germline lookup yields CDR1 SGHRS and CDR2 YFSETQ. The CDR3 DNA follows: TGCGCCAGCAGCCTTTATTCCCGGACTAGCTCCTACGAGCAGTACTTC. Its translation is CASSLYSRTSSYEQYF.

The rearrangement uses TRBV29-1 and TRBJ2-1, with D tentatively TRBD1 (6 bases). Trimming took off 4 bases at V and 4 bases at J, with 11 bases between the two ends. The CDR3 has 13 residues. Germline values: CDR1 SQVTM, CDR2 ANQGSEA. DNA of the CDR3: TGCAGCGTTGGGAGGACAGAGTACAATGAGCAGTTCTTC. Residues: CSVGRTEYNEQFF.

The chain recombines TRBV5-1 with TRBJ1-2; 7 bases map to TRBD1. This CDR3 region has 14 residues. Germline V gene sequence: CDR1 SGHRS, CDR2 YFSETQ. With V trimmed by 4 bases and J by 7 bases, 10 bases remained unmatched. In nucleotides, the CDR3 is TGCGCCAGCAGCAGGCACGACAGGGAGGGTGGCTACACCTTC. This gives the protein CASSRHDREGGYTF.

The V gene is TRBV5-1, the J gene TRBJ2-1, with D possibly being TRBD1 or TRBD2 (5 bases each). This CDR3 contains 16 residues. Germline loops: CDR1 SGHRS, CDR2 YFSETQ. V lost 0 bases and J 6 bases, leaving 16 bases between the germline ends. For the CDR3, the DNA is TGCGCCAGCAGCTTGGGGAGCTGGGGGTTAGGCAATGAGCAGTTCTTC. This codes for CASSLGSWGLGNEQFF.

CDR3 residues: CASSHGQGAYEQYF. Here the CDR3 DNA reads TGCGCCAGCAGCCATGGGCAGGGGGCCTACGAGCAGTACTTC. The chain links TRBV4-1 to TRBJ2-7; 7 bases line up with TRBD1. The J segment lost 2 bases and the V segment lost 3 bases, leaving 4 bases of the junction unmatched. Germline CDR1 is MGHRA and CDR2 is YSYEKL. The CDR3 totals 14 residues.

In its sample, this clone was seen once. This chain connects TRBV6-6 to TRBJ1-4; D gene unclear. The V gene's germline CDR1 is MNHNY and CDR2 SVGAGI (reference sequence). The CDR3 is made up of 16 amino acids. V was trimmed by 4 bases and J by 0 bases, leaving 12 bases between them. CDR3 region: CASSSPEEATNEKLFF. As DNA, the CDR3 is TGTGCCAGCAGTTCTCCGGAGGAGGCAACTAATGAAAAACTGTTTTTT.

In its sample, this clone was seen a few times. The V and J genes are TRBV2 and TRBJ1-1; no definite D call. The germline V gene has CDR1 SNHLY and CDR2 FYNNEI. The V end lost 7 bases, the J end lost 1 base, and 13 bases lay between the germline ends. The length of the CDR3 is 14 residues. DNA of the CDR3: TGTGCCAGCATTGTTTATTGGGGGAACACTGAAGCTTTCTTT. This codes for CASIVYWGNTEAFF.

The chain combines TRBV19 with TRBJ1-2; 8 bases match TRBD1. The CDR3 extends over 15 amino acids. With V trimmed by 5 bases and J by 0 bases, 5 bases remained unmatched. The germline V gene has CDR1 LNHDA and CDR2 SQIVND (reference sequence). The CDR3 DNA reads TGTGCCAGTAGTGTCGTCAGGGGGCCTAACTATGGCTACACCTTC. This encodes CASSVVRGPNYGYTF.

This chain joins TRBV28 and TRBJ1-3; D is ambiguous. The CDR3 totals 11 residues. Trimming shortened V by 5 bases and J by 4 bases, and 3 bases separated the two germline ends. Germline lookup yields CDR1 MDHEN and CDR2 SYDVKM. CDR3 residues: CASSVGNTIYF. In DNA, the CDR3 is TGTGCCAGCAGTGTAGGAAACACCATATATTTT.

In DNA form, the CDR3 reads TGCGCCAGCAGCAACGGGTGGGAGACTCTGGAGCAGTACTTC. It encodes CASSNGWETLEQYF. This chain uses TRBV5-1 with TRBJ2-7; a possible D gene is TRBD2 (5 bases). Germline V gene data show CDR1 as SGHRS and CDR2 as YFSETQ. There are 14 residues in the CDR3. V shed 4 bases and J shed 7 bases, with 18 bases lying between them.